This entry lists 28 T cell receptor beta chains sequenced from one sample in a study of PD-1 blockade in classical Hodgkin lymphoma. Sequencing was performed with immunoSEQ multiplex PCR; in TCRdb, only in-frame clones are kept and a portion is missing. The table lists over 20,000 clones, 72% of them singletons. This sample's time point: cycle 4 day 1 (C4D1), after 6 weeks of nivolumab. Patients all relapsed after autologous stem cell transplantation, and there was variation in brentuximab vedotin exposure. The input for sequencing was peripheral blood mononuclear cells (PBMCs), taken before the fourth cycle of nivolumab. The receptors were sampled from a human donor with classical Hodgkin lymphoma.

Comment on this clone: Other DNA sequences in this sample translate to the same CDR3. This chain joins TRBV6-6 and TRBJ1-5; D is undetermined. Germline V gene sequence: CDR1 MNHNY, CDR2 SVGAGI (reference sequence). Trimming shortened V by 3 bases and J by 4 bases, and 7 bases separated the two germline ends. The CDR3 consists of 13 residues. The CDR3 sequence: CASSYRGNQPQHF. In nucleotides, the CDR3 is TGTGCCAGCAGTTATCGAGGGAATCAGCCCCAGCATTTT.

The chain recombines TRBV14 with TRBJ2-5; the D gene is possibly TRBD1 (5 bases). Between the trimmed V and J ends, which lost 0 bases and 2 bases, there was a span of 10 bases. CDR1 and CDR2 (germline): SGHDN, FVKESK. The CDR3 is made up of 15 amino acids. The DNA of the CDR3 is TGTGCCAGCAGCCAAGAATCAAACAGGCAAGAGACCCAGTACTTC. This gives the protein CASSQESNRQETQYF. Full variable domain (remainder filled in from reference TRBV14 and TRBJ2-5): EAGVTQFPSHSVIEKGQTVTLRCDPISGHDNLYWYRRVMGKEIKFLLHFVKESKQDESGMPNNRFLAERTGGTYSTLKVQPAELEDSGVYFCASSQESNRQETQYFGPGTRLLVL.

CDR3 residues: CASSSLLTGRYEAFF. The CDR3 nucleotides read TGTGCCAGCAGCTCCCTACTGACAGGCCGGTATGAAGCTTTCTTT. The chain employs TRBV11-3 and TRBJ1-1; TRBD1 might be the D (6 bases). Between the trimmed V and J ends, which lost 4 bases and 7 bases, there was a span of 19 bases. The CDR3 is made up of 15 amino acids. CDR1 is SGHNT and CDR2 is YENEEA in the germline V gene.

This clone was detected only a few times. V usage is TRBV6-1 and J usage is TRBJ2-1; TRBD1 matches at 8 bases. CDR1 is MNHNS and CDR2 is SASEGT in the germline V gene. The CDR3 runs to 14 residues. J lost 10 bases, V lost 4 bases, and 9 bases had no gene match. The CDR3 loop is CASSVNTGGGEQFF. CDR3 nucleotide sequence: TGTGCCAGCAGTGTGAACACAGGGGGTGGGGAGCAGTTCTTC.

The chain employs TRBV14 and TRBJ2-5; D is undetermined. Trimming stripped 3 bases from V and 1 base from J, with 9 bases between. CDR3 length: 14 amino acids. Per germline, CDR1 SGHDN and CDR2 FVKESK. The CDR3: CASSQNRAQETQYF. The CDR3 DNA reads TGTGCCAGCAGCCAGAACCGAGCCCAAGAGACCCAGTACTTC.

The chain joins TRBV5-4 to TRBJ2-6; maybe TRBD2 (5 bases). This CDR3 has 14 residues. V lost 2 bases, J lost 8 bases, and 11 bases lay in between. Germline V lookup: CDR1 SGHNT, CDR2 YYREEE (reference sequence). Here the CDR3 DNA reads TGTGCCAGCAGCTTCCGGGGAGTGTCCAACGTCCTGACTTTC. Amino acids: CASSFRGVSNVLTF. The full variable domain, completed using reference TRBV5-4 and TRBJ2-6, is ETGVTQSPTHLIKTRGQQVTLRCSSQSGHNTVSWYQQALGQGPQFIFQYYREEENGRGNFPPRFSGLQFPNYSSELNVNALELDDSALYLCASSFRGVSNVLTFGAGSRLTVL.

DNA of the CDR3: TGTGCCAGTACCGATCCCGCAGGGGGCGCATACTATGGCTACACCTTC. Translated, it gives CASTDPAGGAYYGYTF. This chain links TRBV19 with TRBJ1-2; 8 bases line up with TRBD1. Germline-derived CDR1 and CDR2 are LNHDA and SQIVND (reference sequence). There are 16 residues in the CDR3. The J segment lost 3 bases and the V segment lost 7 bases, leaving 13 bases of the junction unmatched.

This sequence joins TRBV28 and TRBJ2-5; the match to TRBD1 covers 7 bases. V gave up 10 bases and J gave up 1 base; unmatched junction bases: 6. Per germline, CDR1 MDHEN and CDR2 SYDVKM. The CDR3 extends over 13 amino acids. The CDR3 DNA is TGTGCCACGAGGGGACAGTTCCAAGAGACCCAGTACTTC. Translated, it gives CATRGQFQETQYF.

V gene TRBV6-1 combines with J gene TRBJ2-7; D not certain. CDR1 MNHNS and CDR2 SASEGT come from the germline V gene. The CDR3 covers 11 residues. Deletions cut 3 bases from V and 7 bases from J, with 7 bases between. CDR3 region: CASSDDAEQYV. The DNA for the CDR3 is TGTGCCAGCAGTGACGATGCAGAGCAGTACGTC.

CDR3 coding DNA: TGTGCCAGCAGCCCTACCTCGGGACAGGCCCGTGGCTACACCTTC. This encodes CASSPTSGQARGYTF. The chain joins TRBV6-5 to TRBJ1-2; TRBD1 aligns across 8 bases. The germline V gene has CDR1 MNHEY and CDR2 SVGAGI. This CDR3 is 15 amino acids long. V gave up 6 bases and J gave up 7 bases; unmatched junction bases: 13.

The genes are TRBV28 and TRBJ2-7; tentatively, D is TRBD1 or TRBD2 (6 bases each). The CDR3 runs to 16 residues. Germline loops: CDR1 MDHEN, CDR2 SYDVKM. V was trimmed by 1 base and J by 1 base, leaving 14 bases between them. This CDR3 reads CASSLSGAHPSYEQYV. For the CDR3, the DNA is TGTGCCAGCAGTTTATCGGGGGCGCACCCTTCCTACGAGCAGTACGTC.

This clone has only one observation. CDR3 in amino acids: CASSLNAGVGQPQHF. CDR3 coding DNA: TGCGCCAGCAGCTTGAATGCAGGGGTTGGACAGCCCCAGCATTTT. The V and J genes are TRBV4-3 and TRBJ1-5; D possibly corresponds to TRBD1 (6 bases). V lost 5 bases, J lost 7 bases, and 18 bases lay in between. This CDR3 is 15 amino acids long. The germline CDR1 and CDR2 sequences are LGHNA and YSLEER.

The V and J genes are TRBV28 and TRBJ2-1; 15 nucleotides line up with TRBD2. CDR3 length equals 14 residues. V lost 7 bases and J lost 7; bases outside the gene matches: 2. The germline V gene has CDR1 MDHEN and CDR2 SYDVKM. In DNA, the CDR3 is TGTGCCAGCACTGGACTAGCGGGGGGGAATGAGCAGTTCTTC. Its protein is CASTGLAGGNEQFF.

Within the sample, this clone is medium-sized (0.01 to 0.1%). CDR3: CASSLGGANEQYF. DNA of the CDR3: TGTGCCAGCAGCTTAGGCGGGGCAAACGAGCAGTACTTC. This chain uses TRBV7-9 with TRBJ2-7, with a weak D call TRBD2 (6 bases). V shed 1 base and J shed 5 bases, with 9 bases lying between them. Germline V gives CDR1 SEHNR, CDR2 FQNEAQ (reference sequence). The CDR3 is made up of 13 amino acids.

The chain joins TRBV7-3 to TRBJ1-2; D unresolved. V was shortened by 2 bases and J by 4 bases, with 11 bases between the two germline ends. This CDR3 has 14 amino acids. The germline gives CDR1 SGHTA, CDR2 FQGTGA. Here the CDR3 DNA reads TGTGCCAGCAGCTTAGGACCGGTTTCCTATGGCTACACCTTC. Its translation is CASSLGPVSYGYTF.

This clone occurred a few times. The chain joins TRBV7-9 to TRBJ1-3, with TRBD1 identical over 12 bases. This CDR3 is 15 amino acids long. CDR1 and CDR2 (germline): SEHNR, FQNEAQ (reference sequence). Trimming took 5 bases from V and 4 from J; bases not matched to a gene: 3. The CDR3 sequence: CASSGTGGRGNTIYF. CDR3 bases: TGTGCCAGCAGCGGGACAGGGGGCAGAGGAAACACCATATATTTT.

The J gene is TRBJ2-7, the V gene TRBV20-1; D is unresolved. This CDR3 region has 11 residues. The germline gives CDR1 DFQATT, CDR2 SNEGSKA (reference sequence). V lost 4 bases and J 6 bases, leaving 10 bases between the germline ends. CDR3 protein: CSAIDAREQYV. CDR3 DNA: TGCAGTGCTATTGATGCTCGCGAGCAGTACGTC.

The J gene is TRBJ2-7, the V gene TRBV4-1; the match to TRBD1 covers 8 bases. CDR3 size: 13 residues. The J segment lost 6 bases and the V segment lost 5 bases, leaving 6 bases of the junction unmatched. Germline V gene data show CDR1 as MGHRA and CDR2 as YSYEKL. The CDR3: CASSSRQGLEQYF. CDR3 coding DNA: TGCGCCAGCAGCTCACGACAGGGGCTCGAGCAGTACTTC.

In this sample, this clone turned up a few times. V and J are TRBV29-1 and TRBJ1-1; 7 nucleotides match TRBD1. CDR1 is SQVTM, CDR2 ANQGSEA, per germline. V trimming: 5 bases; J trimming: 4 bases; junction bases outside the gene matches: 7. The CDR3 covers 13 residues. The CDR3 DNA sequence: TGCAGCGTTCTTTCCAGGGGGGCCACTGAAGCTTTCTTT. It codes for CSVLSRGATEAFF. Looking up the rest from reference TRBV29-1 and TRBJ1-1 gives the full variable domain: SAVISQKPSRDICQRGTSLTIQCQVDSQVTMMFWYRQQPGQSLTLIATANQGSEATYESGFVIDKFPISRPNLTFSTLTVSNMSPEDSSIYLCSVLSRGATEAFFGQGTRLTVV.

This clone turned up a few times. This chain links TRBV30 with TRBJ2-7, with a tentative D call TRBD1 (5 bases). In germline, CDR1 is GTSNPN, CDR2 SVGIG (reference sequence). This CDR3 contains 13 residues. The V gene lost 7 bases and the J gene lost 6 bases, with 19 bases spanning the gap. CDR3 bases: TGTGCCTTGGAGAGGAGCCAGGGTGCCGAGCAGTACTTC. Encoded protein: CALERSQGAEQYF.

CDR3 sequence: CASSFRGQGASGANVLTF. CDR3 nucleotides: TGTGCCAGCAGCTTTCGGGGACAGGGGGCGTCTGGGGCCAACGTCCTGACTTTC. The chain combines TRBV11-2 with TRBJ2-6, with TRBD1 identical over 12 bases. Germline CDR1 and CDR2: SGHAT and FQNNGV. The CDR3 extends over 18 amino acids. V lost 3 bases to trimming and J lost 1 base; unmatched junction nucleotides: 4.

The genes are TRBV4-2 and TRBJ1-2; no clear D gene. The CDR3 totals 10 residues. CDR1 and CDR2 from the germline V gene are LGHNA and YNFKEQ. V lost 4 bases, J lost 8 bases, and 5 bases lay in between. In DNA, the CDR3 is TGTGCCAGCAGCCGATGGGGCTACACCTTC. Translating it yields CASSRWGYTF.

The chain links TRBV7-2 to TRBJ1-5; the match to TRBD1 covers 7 bases. Trimming cost V 1 base and J 5 bases; bases outside gene matches: 5. The CDR3 has 15 amino acids. CDR1 and CDR2 (germline): SGHTA, FQGNSA. The CDR3 loop is CASSLVGGQHQPQHF. CDR3 in DNA: TGTGCCAGCAGCTTAGTCGGGGGACAGCATCAGCCCCAGCATTTT.

CDR3 DNA: TGTGCCAGTAGTGATCCAAGGGGACAGGGTAATGAAAAACTGTTTTTT. It is translated as CASSDPRGQGNEKLFF. The V call is TRBV19, the J call TRBJ1-4; 9 bases agree with TRBD1. Germline V gene lookup returns CDR1 LNHDA and CDR2 SQIVND (reference sequence). J lost 4 bases, V lost 5 bases, and 8 bases had no gene match. CDR3 length: 16 residues.

This chain joins TRBV4-2 and TRBJ2-7; D is undetermined. In germline, CDR1 is LGHNA, CDR2 YNFKEQ. CDR3 length: 15 amino acids. The germline V and J ends were trimmed by 1 base and 2 bases, with 12 bases remaining between them. The DNA of the CDR3 is TGTGCCAGCAGCCAAGGAGCCGGAGCTCCCTACGAGCAGTACTTC. Encoded protein: CASSQGAGAPYEQYF.

The chain recombines TRBV2 with TRBJ2-5, with 7 bases matching TRBD2. Germline V gene data show CDR1 as SNHLY and CDR2 as FYNNEI. This CDR3 has 14 amino acids. Losses at the gene ends were 6 bases for V and 5 bases for J; bases not matched to a gene: 9. The CDR3, as DNA: TGTGCCAGCAGCCGCCACGGGGGGAGGGAGACCCAGTACTTC. Its protein is CASSRHGGRETQYF. Supplemented by reference TRBV2 and TRBJ2-5, the full variable domain reads EPEVTQTPSHQVTQMGQEVILRCVPISNHLYFYWYRQILGQKVEFLVSFYNNEISEKSEIFDDQFSVERPDGSNFTLKIRSTKLEDSAMYFCASSRHGGRETQYFGPGTRLLVL.

The CDR3 here is CASSPRPGHGYTF. For the CDR3, the DNA is TGTGCCAGCAGTCCCCGCCCGGGGCACGGCTACACCTTC. The gene calls are TRBV27 and TRBJ1-2; D perhaps matches TRBD1 (5 bases). Germline V lookup: CDR1 MNHEY, CDR2 SMNVEV (reference sequence). This CDR3 has 13 residues. The V gene lost 5 bases and the J gene lost 8 bases, with 15 bases spanning the gap.

This rearrangement joins TRBV7-9 to TRBJ2-4; 12 bases fit TRBD1. Germline loops: CDR1 SEHNR, CDR2 FQNEAQ (reference sequence). V dropped 5 bases and J dropped 4; count of bases not matched to a gene: 9. The CDR3 length is 17 residues. The CDR3 sequence: CASSPTSGQGAKNIQYF. DNA of the CDR3: TGTGCCAGCAGCCCAACCTCGGGACAGGGGGCGAAAAACATTCAGTACTTC.